The clone carrying this T cell receptor (beta chain) was counted between two and nine times. From the 5' RACE reads, TCRdb called clonotypes with MiXCR, one entry per CDR3 protein. Seen here are about 59,000 distinct CDR3 sequences, around 20% observed once, and the top ten hold 3.2%. The CDR3 has 13 amino acids. V was cut by 2 bases and J by 16 bases, with 15 bases left in between. CDR1 is SGHVS, CDR2 FQNEAQ, per germline. The sorted Tregs were CD4+CD25+CD127-/low cells. The gene calls are TRBV7-8 and TRBJ1-6; D ambiguous. This TCR came from a female donor with breast cancer. The specimen was tumor-infiltrating Tregs sorted from the breast tumor. The CDR3 is CASSLLEVTGLHF. CDR3 DNA: TGTGCCAGCAGCTTATTGGAGGTTACCGGGCTCCACTTT.